Each of the 7 T cell receptor beta chains below was sequenced from the same sample in a study of T cells after yellow fever vaccination. MiXCR, run by TCRdb on the 5' RACE reads, gives a single entry per CDR3 protein. Among roughly 160,000 distinct CDR3 sequences listed, about a tenth were seen once. The sequences come from CD8+ T cells sorted from PBMCs, collected 45 days after the yellow fever booster vaccination. The receptors come from a man in his late teens or twenties who received the YFV17D yellow fever vaccine.

This clonotype has a handful of counts. The chain employs TRBV6-4 and TRBJ2-1; 15 bases align to TRBD2. CDR3 length: 19 amino acids. Trimming at V came to 2 bases and at J to 4 bases, leaving 9 bases not matched to a gene. Germline V gene lookup returns CDR1 MRHNA and CDR2 SNTAGT. The CDR3 nucleotides are TGTGCCAGCAGTGACGATGTGGGGACTAGCGGGGGGCCATACAATGAGCAGTTCTTC. Amino acids: CASSDDVGTSGGPYNEQFF.

This chain joins TRBV7-9 and TRBJ2-1; 8 bases fit TRBD2. V lost 7 bases to trimming and J lost 8 bases; unmatched junction nucleotides: 16. This CDR3 is built from 16 residues. CDR1 and CDR2 from the germline V gene are SEHNR and FQNEAQ (reference sequence). In nucleotides, the CDR3 is TGTGCCAGCACGCCCGAACCGGGACTAGTAGGCCATGAGCAGTTCTTC. Protein product: CASTPEPGLVGHEQFF.

The V gene is TRBV6-6, the J gene TRBJ1-5; D is unclear. The length of the CDR3 is 14 residues. Looked up from germline, CDR1 is MNHNY and CDR2 is SVGAGI (reference sequence). Trimming removed 6 bases at V and 6 bases at J, with 15 bases between. The CDR3 sequence is CASSQVRFVQPQHF. The DNA of the CDR3 is TGTGCCAGCAGCCAAGTGAGGTTCGTTCAGCCCCAGCATTTT.

This clonotype occurred a few times. This chain uses TRBV24-1 with TRBJ2-1; TRBD2 is a possible D gene (5 bases). The CDR3 consists of 12 residues. With 5 bases removed from V and 8 bases from J, the gap between germline ends came to 9 bases. CDR1 is KGHDR and CDR2 is SFDVKD in the germline V gene. The CDR3 loop is CATSADGDEQFF. As DNA, the CDR3 is TGTGCCACCAGTGCCGACGGGGATGAGCAGTTCTTC.

This clonotype was seen many times. This chain links TRBV4-2 with TRBJ2-1; D call uncertain. Trimming removed 0 bases at V and 4 bases at J, with 7 bases between. Germline CDR1 is LGHNA and CDR2 is YNFKEQ. This CDR3 is built from 14 residues. The CDR3 loop is CASSQDGPYNEQFF. The CDR3 DNA reads as TGTGCCAGCAGCCAAGATGGACCTTACAATGAGCAGTTCTTC.

In its sample, this clonotype was seen many times. The CDR3 region has the DNA TGCGCCAGCAGCGCCATCCCGACAGCGCTCTACGAGCAGTACTTC. It codes for CASSAIPTALYEQYF. The chain is built from TRBV5-1 and TRBJ2-7, with D perhaps matching TRBD1 (5 bases). The germline V and J ends were trimmed by 4 bases and 3 bases, with 17 bases remaining between them. Germline V gene lookup returns CDR1 SGHRS and CDR2 YFSETQ. The CDR3 has 15 amino acids.

Only a few counts were recorded for this clonotype. V is TRBV4-1 and J is TRBJ2-6; perhaps TRBD2 as D (6 bases). V lost 1 base, J lost 10 bases, and 14 bases lay in between. Germline assignment: CDR1 MGHRA and CDR2 YSYEKL. The CDR3 runs to 15 residues. The CDR3 spells CASSQGPAGTNVLTF. The CDR3 nucleotides are TGCGCCAGCAGCCAAGGGCCGGCAGGGACTAACGTCCTGACTTTC.